The clone carrying this T cell receptor (beta chain) has only one observation. Some clones are missing from TCRdb's copy, which holds only in-frame ones; the method was immunoSEQ multiplex PCR. The sample shows around 250,000 clones, 87% of them seen only once. This specimen belongs to a study of Ad26.COV2.S vaccination and SARS-CoV-2 variants. As for treatment: about 20 received Ad26.COV2.S at low or high dose, single or two shots; roughly five received placebo; per-sample allocation not given. Sampling was done on day 63 after the first vaccine or placebo injection. The receptor was derived from a person aged 18 to 59 who received the Ad26.COV2.S COVID-19 vaccine or a placebo. Specimen: peripheral blood, collected in a trial of Ad26.COV2.S vaccine versus placebo.

CDR3 residues: CASSYGFQHYGYTF. CDR3 DNA sequence: TGTGCCAGCAGTTACGGGTTCCAGCACTATGGCTACACCTTC. The chain couples TRBV6-2 or TRBV6-3 to TRBJ1-2, with D unresolved. The CDR3 consists of 14 residues. Trimming took off 2 bases at V and 3 bases at J, with 10 bases between the two ends. Germline loops: CDR1 MNHEY, CDR2 SVGEGT.